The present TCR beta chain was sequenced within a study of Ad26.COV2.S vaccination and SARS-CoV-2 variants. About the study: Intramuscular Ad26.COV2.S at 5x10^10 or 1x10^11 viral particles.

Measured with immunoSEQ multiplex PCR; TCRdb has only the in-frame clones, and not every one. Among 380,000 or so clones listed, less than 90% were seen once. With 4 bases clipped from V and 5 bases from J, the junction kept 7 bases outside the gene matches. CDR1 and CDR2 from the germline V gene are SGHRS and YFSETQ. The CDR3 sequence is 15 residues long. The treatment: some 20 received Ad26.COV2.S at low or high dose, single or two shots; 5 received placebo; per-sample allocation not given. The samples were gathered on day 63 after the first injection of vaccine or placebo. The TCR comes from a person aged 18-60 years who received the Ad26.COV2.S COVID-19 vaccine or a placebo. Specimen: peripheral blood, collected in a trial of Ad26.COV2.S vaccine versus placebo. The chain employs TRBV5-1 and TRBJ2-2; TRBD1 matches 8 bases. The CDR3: CASSPRQGQTGELFF. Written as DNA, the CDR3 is TGCGCCAGCAGCCCCCGACAGGGGCAGACCGGGGAGCTGTTTTTT.